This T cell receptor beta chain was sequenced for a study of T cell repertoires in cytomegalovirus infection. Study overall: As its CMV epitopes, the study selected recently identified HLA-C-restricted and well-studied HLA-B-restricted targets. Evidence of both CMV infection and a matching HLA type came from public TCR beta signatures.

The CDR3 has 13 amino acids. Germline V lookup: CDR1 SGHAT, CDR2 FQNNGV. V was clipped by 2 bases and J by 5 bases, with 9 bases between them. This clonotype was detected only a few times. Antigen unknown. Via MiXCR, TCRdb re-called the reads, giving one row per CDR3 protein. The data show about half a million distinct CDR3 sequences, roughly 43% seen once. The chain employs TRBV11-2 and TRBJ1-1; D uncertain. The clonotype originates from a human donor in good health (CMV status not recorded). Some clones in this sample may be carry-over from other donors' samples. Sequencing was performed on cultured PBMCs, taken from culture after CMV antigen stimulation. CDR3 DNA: TGTGCCAGCAGCTTAACATCTTCTACTGAAGCTTTCTTT. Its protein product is CASSLTSSTEAFF.